This T cell receptor (beta chain) was identified in a study of blood T cell repertoires in COVID-19. At the level of the study: Italy, Spain and the United States were the sources of the convalescent and acute COVID-19 samples. Sources were T cells, B-cell-depleted T cells, or PBMCs; the material itself was cDNA or gDNA.

How the authors handled the data: Amplification from reference gene primers served as the basis for estimated nucleated cell counts. Clones were sequenced by immunoSEQ multiplex PCR, and TCRdb holds only the in-frame ones, with some missing. Clone size and the V and J calls come from that table; the DNA yielded D and trimming. The sample has approximately 140,000 clones, 88% seen once; the top ten hold more than 2%. Trimming took off 6 bases at V and 10 bases at J, with 15 bases between the two ends. The CDR3 length is 13 residues. Germline V CDR1 and CDR2: SGHTA, FQGNSA. The TCR sequence derives from a man between 65 and 79 years old with active COVID-19. The specimen was peripheral blood. This rearrangement joins TRBV7-2 to TRBJ1-4; D call uncertain. The CDR3 is CASRFNAEGKLFF. CDR3 in DNA: TGTGCCAGCAGATTCAACGCGGAGGGAAAACTGTTTTTT. The full variable domain, with the rest looked up from reference TRBV7-2 and TRBJ1-4, is GAGVSQSPSNKVTEKGKDVELRCDPISGHTALYWYRQSLGQGLEFLIYFQGNSAPDKSGLPSDRFSAERTGGSVSTLTIQRTQQEDSAVYLCASRFNAEGKLFFGSGTQLSVL.